This TCR beta chain stems from a study of regulatory T cells in long-lasting Graves disease. Overall study findings and caveats: Persistent disease preferred TRBV28, TRBJ1-2 and TRBJ2-5.

Described time point: newly diagnosed GD, antithyroid drugs for less than 3 months. PBMCs were the source of the RNA used for TCR sequencing. Both iRepertoire HTBI primers and Arm-PCR of CDR3 regions were used to build the TCR beta libraries. How the authors handled the data: Samples collectively showed approximately 62 TRBV and approximately 14 TRBJ segments. TCRdb processed the multiplex PCR reads anew with MiXCR; each CDR3 protein has one entry. TCRdb, rather than the study authors, made the V and J calls. The data contain about 530,000 distinct CDR3 sequences, around 15% of them singletons. Germline-derived CDR1 and CDR2 are MNHNS and SASEGT. The CDR3 covers 13 residues. Trimming removed 1 base from V and 7 bases from J, with 10 bases in between. As concerns this clonotype: Its antigen is currently unknown.

The sample also formed part of further work on T cells in Graves' hyperthyroidism and ophthalmopathy. This second study says: Using the HTBI primer set, a first-round RT-PCR was run on the TCR CDR3. Expanded thyroid clonotypes (above 0.001) were mostly also found in blood.

The receptor comes from a woman aged 40-65 years with Graves disease. Sequencing used peripheral blood mononuclear cells (PBMCs), obtained at new diagnosis, from a patient treated with antithyroid drugs. The chain carries TRBV6-1 and TRBJ2-5; D unresolved. The CDR3 region is CASSEVGLGTQYF. In nucleotides, the CDR3 is TGTGCCAGCAGTGAAGTAGGGCTTGGGACCCAGTACTTC.